The rows below give T cell receptor beta chains drawn from one sample of a study of metastatic and nonmetastatic thyroid tumors. With MiXCR, TCRdb reprocessed the PCR reads. The sample contains 75,000 to 100,000 clones, roughly 13% of which appear only once. Sequenced: blood. The origin of the receptors is a female donor with papillary thyroid cancer or a benign thyroid nodule (not recorded which). Some clones in this sample may be carry-over from other donors' samples. Both conserved end residues are part of each CDR3. A D gene is named only where the DNA matches it firmly. Expanded clones are given a class, and other clones once, few, many or no size at all.

v_call,clone_size,d_call,j_call,cdr3_aa,cdr3_nt
TRBV28,many,TRBD1,TRBJ1-2,CASSQRQGGYYGYTF,TGTGCCAGCAGTCAGAGACAGGGTGGGTACTATGGCTACACCTTC
TRBV6-2/TRBV6-3,many,TRBD2,TRBJ2-7,CASTSGTSYEQYF,TGTGCCAGCACTAGCGGGACGTCCTACGAGCAGTACTTC
TRBV11-2,NA,TRBD1,TRBJ2-7,CASSSLPTGGPAYEQYF,TGTGCCAGCAGCTCCCTCCCTACAGGGGGCCCGGCCTACGAGCAGTACTTC
TRBV11-1,few,TRBD2,TRBJ2-3,CASSLAPGGVDAQYF,TGTGCCAGCAGCTTAGCGCCGGGAGGGGTAGATGCGCAGTATTTT
TRBV11-2,many,NA,TRBJ1-2,CASSRGGEQRWSYGYTF,TGTGCCAGCAGCAGAGGGGGGGAACAACGATGGAGCTATGGCTACACCTTC
TRBV20-1,many,NA,TRBJ1-5,CSAPPPWGHLSNQPQHF,TGCAGTGCCCCCCCGCCGTGGGGACACTTAAGCAATCAGCCCCAGCATTTT
TRBV19,few,NA,TRBJ2-7,CASSITVSSYEQYF,TGTGCCAGTAGTATTACCGTCTCCTCCTACGAGCAGTACTTC
TRBV4-3,many,NA,TRBJ2-5,CASSQDLVEAVVSETQYF,TGCGCCAGCAGCCAAGATTTGGTAGAGGCAGTGGTTTCGGAGACCCAGTACTTC
TRBV28,many,TRBD1,TRBJ1-6,CASSRDSAISPLHF,TGTGCCAGCAGTAGGGACAGTGCCATCTCACCCCTCCACTTT
TRBV29-1,many,TRBD1,TRBJ1-5,CSVAGQENQPQHF,TGCAGCGTTGCGGGACAGGAGAATCAGCCCCAGCATTTT
TRBV20-1,NA,TRBD2,TRBJ2-7,CSATGLTLREQYF,TGCAGTGCGACGGGACTAACCCTCCGCGAGCAGTACTTC
TRBV12-3/TRBV12-4,NA,NA,TRBJ1-6,CASSDGTSAPLHF,TGTGCCAGCAGTGATGGGACATCGGCACCCCTACACTTT
TRBV4-1,many,TRBD1,TRBJ1-6,CASSLTPRQGGGSPLHF,TGCGCCAGCAGCCTTACCCCGAGACAGGGAGGTGGGTCACCCCTCCACTTT
TRBV7-6,many,TRBD1,TRBJ2-7,CASSATGVVQYF,TGTGCCAGCAGCGCAACAGGGGTAGTGCAGTACTTC
TRBV2,many,TRBD2,TRBJ2-1,CASSEAWWGGTGTSSYNEQFF,TGTGCCAGCAGTGAAGCCTGGTGGGGCGGCACCGGGACTAGCAGTTACAATGAGCAGTTCTTC
TRBV5-4,many,NA,TRBJ1-3,CASSFAGANGNTIYF,TGTGCCAGCAGCTTCGCAGGGGCAAATGGAAACACCATATATTTT
TRBV6-1,many,TRBD1,TRBJ1-5,CASGGQDQPQHF,TGTGCCAGCGGTGGACAGGATCAGCCCCAGCATTTT
TRBV7-9,medium-sized,NA,TRBJ2-7,CASSLFDGEQYF,TGTGCCAGCAGCTTATTTGACGGTGAGCAGTACTTC
TRBV29-1,many,NA,TRBJ1-1,CSVAQLNTEAFF,TGCAGCGTTGCCCAGTTGAACACTGAAGCTTTCTTT
TRBV3-1,many,NA,TRBJ1-1,CASSQVAGLTEAFF,TGTGCCAGCAGCCAAGTCGCCGGGCTCACTGAAGCTTTCTTT
TRBV9,few,NA,TRBJ2-1,CASSVGLALLSYNEQFF,TGTGCCAGCAGCGTAGGTCTAGCCCTTTTATCCTACAATGAGCAGTTCTTC